The 12 T cell receptor beta chains below come from one sample, sequenced in a study of blood T cell repertoires in COVID-19. The protocol was immunoSEQ multiplex PCR, while the TCRdb copy is restricted to in-frame clones and leaves out a portion. The sample lists roughly 140,000 clones; 84% were seen once. The sample was peripheral blood. These TCRs come from a human donor in a cohort sampled during active COVID-19.

The chain couples TRBV7-9 to TRBJ2-1; the D is unclear. From germline, CDR1 is SEHNR and CDR2 FQNEAQ (reference sequence). Trimming left V 2 bases short and J 9 bases short, with 8 bases between. The CDR3 runs 12 residues. For the CDR3, the DNA is TGTGCCAGCAGCTTATGGCCGCCTGAGCAGTTCTTC. Protein sequence: CASSLWPPEQFF.

The chain is built from TRBV4-1 and TRBJ1-4; 7 positions agree with TRBD1. With 3 bases clipped from V and 0 bases from J, the junction kept 7 bases outside the gene matches. The CDR3 has 17 amino acids. CDR1 is MGHRA, CDR2 YSYEKL, per germline. CDR3 DNA sequence: TGCGCCAGCAGCCATCTACAGGGGTCTGCAACTAATGAAAAACTGTTTTTT. This codes for CASSHLQGSATNEKLFF.

This sequence joins TRBV28 and TRBJ2-5; D may be TRBD2 (5 bases). The CDR3 is 15 amino acids. The V end was cut by 4 bases, the J end by 1 base, with 13 bases between. Germline CDR1 is MDHEN and CDR2 is SYDVKM. The CDR3 DNA sequence: TGTGCCAGCAGTTCCTCGGAAGAGGGCCAAGAGACCCAGTACTTC. It yields the protein CASSSSEEGQETQYF.

The genes are TRBV11-2 and TRBJ1-1; no reliable D call. The CDR3 loop spans 16 amino acids. Germline V gene sequence: CDR1 SGHAT, CDR2 FQNNGV. V dropped 5 bases and J dropped 5 bases, with 21 bases sitting between them. CDR3 loop: CASSPTHRSPGTEAFF. CDR3 DNA sequence: TGTGCCAGCAGCCCCACCCACCGGTCTCCGGGAACTGAAGCTTTCTTT.

The chain recombines TRBV27 with TRBJ1-1; maybe TRBD1 (5 bases). This CDR3 comprises 14 residues. Germline-derived CDR1 and CDR2 are MNHEY and SMNVEV (reference sequence). V was clipped by 4 bases and J by 1 base, with 10 bases between them. CDR3 DNA: TGTGCCAGCAGTTCATTCAGGGAGAACACTGAAGCTTTCTTT. Residues: CASSSFRENTEAFF.

The genes are TRBV15 and TRBJ1-2; D may be TRBD1 (5 bases). The CDR3 consists of 16 residues. V was pared by 1 base and J by 2 bases, with 14 bases between. Germline CDR1 LNHNV, CDR2 YYDKDF (reference sequence). CDR3 sequence (DNA): TGTGCCACCAGCAGAGTGAAGCAGGCAGGGAACTATGGCTACACCTTC. Encoded protein: CATSRVKQAGNYGYTF.

The genes are TRBV10-2 and TRBJ2-7; TRBD2 might be the D (5 bases). Germline CDR1 WSHSY, CDR2 SAAADI. V lost 6 bases, J lost 5 bases, and 11 bases lay in between. The CDR3 has 12 amino acids. CDR3 amino acids: CASRTRMDEQYF. CDR3 nucleotide sequence: TGCGCCAGCAGAACTAGAATGGACGAGCAGTACTTC.

This chain joins TRBV19 and TRBJ2-1; D perhaps matches TRBD2 (7 bases). V lost 4 bases and J 7 bases, leaving 11 bases between the germline ends. Germline V CDR1 and CDR2: LNHDA, SQIVND (reference sequence). The CDR3 is 13 residues long. As DNA, the CDR3 is TGTGCCAGTAGTAAGGGGGGGAGGAATGAGCAGTTCTTC. Translated: CASSKGGRNEQFF.

The chain links TRBV29-1 to TRBJ1-5; D unclear. In germline, CDR1 is SQVTM, CDR2 ANQGSEA. This CDR3 is 13 amino acids long. The V end was cut by 4 bases, the J end by 5 bases, with 12 bases between. CDR3 coding DNA: TGCAGCGTTGGTGAGAGAAACGATCAGCCCCAGCATTTT. It yields the protein CSVGERNDQPQHF.

The V gene is TRBV3-1 (or the pseudogene TRBV3-2), the J gene TRBJ1-3; D not certain. Germline assignment: CDR1 LGHDT and CDR2 YNNKEL (reference sequence). The CDR3 is made up of 17 amino acids. Deletions cut 0 bases from V and 3 bases from J, with 15 bases between. The CDR3: CASSQEVLPNFGNTIYF. The DNA for the CDR3 is TGTGCCAGCAGCCAAGAGGTCCTACCGAATTTTGGAAACACCATATATTTT.

V and J are TRBV28 and TRBJ1-1, with 9 bases lining up with TRBD1. V was pared by 6 bases and J by 11 bases, with 13 bases of the junction left unmatched. CDR1 is MDHEN, CDR2 SYDVKM, per germline. The CDR3 runs to 14 residues. The CDR3 here is CASSVPGQGGSAFF. The CDR3 DNA follows: TGTGCCAGCAGCGTCCCGGGACAGGGAGGTTCGGCTTTCTTT.

This chain connects TRBV7-2 to TRBJ1-3; D gene ambiguous. The germline V gene encodes CDR1 SGHTA and CDR2 FQGNSA. This CDR3 has 15 amino acids. V was cut by 5 bases and J by 0 bases, with 11 bases left in between. CDR3 sequence: CASSERSSSGNTIYF. As DNA, the CDR3 is TGTGCCAGCAGCGAGAGGAGTAGCTCTGGAAACACCATATATTTT.